These T cell receptor beta chains were read from a single sample in a study of OX40 agonist ivuxolimab in advanced cancers. Sequencing was performed with immunoSEQ multiplex PCR; in TCRdb, only in-frame clones are kept and a portion is missing. The data show around 58,000 clones, 94% seen once. The material was CD4+ or CD8+ T cells sorted from blood, obtained in a trial of the OX40 agonist ivuxolimab. Every receptor here comes from an adult with an advanced solid tumor such as melanoma, head and neck, liver or kidney cancer. Both conserved end residues are part of each CDR3. A D gene is named only where the DNA matches it firmly. Part of the rows lack a size; the others show once, few, many or a class for expanded clones.

>NA|TRBJ2-7|TRBV4-3|NA
CASSQVGAGREQYF
TGCGCCAGCAGCCAAGTTGGGGCTGGTCGCGAGCAGTACTTC
>TRBD1|TRBJ2-5|TRBV11-2|NA
CASSHSGGRGTQYF
TGTGCCAGCAGCCATTCAGGGGGCAGGGGGACCCAGTACTTC
>TRBD1|TRBJ2-1|TRBV4-2|once
CASSQDRTGAYNEQFF
TGTGCCAGCAGCCAAGATAGGACAGGGGCTTACAATGAGCAGTTCTTC
>NA|TRBJ1-1|TRBV7-9|NA
CASSLGKRNTEAFF
TGTGCCAGCAGCTTAGGGAAACGAAACACTGAAGCTTTCTTT
>TRBD1|TRBJ2-5|TRBV5-1|NA
CASSFGQGEETQYF
TGCGCCAGCAGCTTCGGACAGGGGGAGGAGACCCAGTACTTC
>NA|TRBJ2-7|TRBV5-5|NA
CASSTQTGPSYEQYF
TGTGCCAGCAGCACACAGACGGGGCCCTCCTACGAGCAGTACTTC
>NA|TRBJ2-2|TRBV25-1|NA
CASSSLATGELFF
TGTGCCAGCAGTTCGCTAGCCACCGGGGAGCTGTTTTTT
>TRBD1|TRBJ2-3|TRBV7-9|NA
CASRSRTGGNTDTQYF
TGTGCCAGCAGATCGAGGACAGGGGGTAACACAGATACGCAGTATTTT
>NA|TRBJ2-7|TRBV7-9|NA
CASTTGQRSASYEQYF
TGTGCCAGCACCACCGGACAGCGCTCAGCGTCCTACGAGCAGTACTTC
>NA|TRBJ1-1|TRBV6-1|NA
CASISREASTEAFF
TGTGCCAGCATTTCCAGGGAAGCGAGCACTGAAGCTTTCTTT
>TRBD2|TRBJ2-7|TRBV5-4|NA
CASSLGLAGGPYEQYF
TGTGCCAGCAGCTTGGGACTAGCGGGAGGGCCTTACGAGCAGTACTTC
>NA|TRBJ1-1|TRBV4-3|NA
CASSQGRGTEAFF
TGCGCCAGCAGCCAAGGGAGGGGCACTGAAGCTTTCTTT
>NA|TRBJ1-5|TRBV6-5|NA
CASSLRGGQPQHF
TGTGCCAGCAGTTTACGGGGGGGTCAGCCCCAGCATTTT
>NA|TRBJ2-7|TRBV12-5|NA
CASGLVLEGTIYEQYF
TGTGCTAGTGGTTTGGTACTGGAAGGGACCATCTACGAGCAGTACTTC
>TRBD2|TRBJ2-7|TRBV4-1|NA
CASSPSGSSYEQYF
TGCGCCAGCAGCCCCAGCGGGAGCTCCTACGAGCAGTACTTC
>NA|TRBJ1-1|TRBV5-7|NA
CASSPPGGSMNTEAFF
TGTGCCAGCAGCCCACCCGGAGGGAGCATGAACACTGAAGCTTTCTTT
>NA|TRBJ2-3|TRBV27|NA
CASSLVGGRTDTQYF
TGTGCCAGCAGTCTAGTGGGAGGCCGCACAGATACGCAGTATTTT
>TRBD2|TRBJ2-5|TRBV25-1|NA
CASSEARTSGYQETQYF
TGTGCCAGCAGTGAAGCCCGAACTAGCGGTTACCAAGAGACCCAGTACTTC
>TRBD1|TRBJ1-4|TRBV9|NA
CASSATGGGEKLFF
TGTGCCAGCAGCGCTACAGGGGGCGGCGAAAAACTGTTTTTT
>NA|TRBJ2-7|TRBV7-9|NA
CASSSGTTYEQYF
TGTGCCAGCAGCTCCGGGACGACTTACGAGCAGTACTTC
>NA|TRBJ2-3|TRBV9|few
CASSPSLFGTDTQYF
TGTGCCAGCAGCCCGAGCCTGTTTGGCACAGATACGCAGTATTTT
>NA|TRBJ2-7|TRBV9|NA
CASSVASGTEQYF
TGTGCCAGCAGCGTAGCTTCGGGAACGGAGCAGTACTTC